This T cell receptor beta chain comes out of a study of shared clonotypes between healthy human individuals. Trimming at V came to 3 bases and at J to 1 base, leaving 4 bases not matched to a gene. Germline CDR1 is SGDLS and CDR2 is YYNGEE. This CDR3 contains 15 residues. Sequencing was performed with immunoSEQ multiplex PCR; in TCRdb, only in-frame clones are kept and a portion is missing. Of roughly 650,000 clones in the sample, around 96% were seen once. The naive CD8 population came from CD45RO-negative cells selected for CCR7, without terminally differentiated effector memory CD45RA+ cells. The gene calls are TRBV9 and TRBJ2-3, with TRBD1 matching 8 bases. The TCR comes from a woman in her 30s in good health. The source material was naive CD8+ T cells sorted from blood. The CDR3 nucleotides read TGTGCCAGCAGCGCGCCGGGACAGGGCACAGATACGCAGTATTTT. Translation: CASSAPGQGTDTQYF.